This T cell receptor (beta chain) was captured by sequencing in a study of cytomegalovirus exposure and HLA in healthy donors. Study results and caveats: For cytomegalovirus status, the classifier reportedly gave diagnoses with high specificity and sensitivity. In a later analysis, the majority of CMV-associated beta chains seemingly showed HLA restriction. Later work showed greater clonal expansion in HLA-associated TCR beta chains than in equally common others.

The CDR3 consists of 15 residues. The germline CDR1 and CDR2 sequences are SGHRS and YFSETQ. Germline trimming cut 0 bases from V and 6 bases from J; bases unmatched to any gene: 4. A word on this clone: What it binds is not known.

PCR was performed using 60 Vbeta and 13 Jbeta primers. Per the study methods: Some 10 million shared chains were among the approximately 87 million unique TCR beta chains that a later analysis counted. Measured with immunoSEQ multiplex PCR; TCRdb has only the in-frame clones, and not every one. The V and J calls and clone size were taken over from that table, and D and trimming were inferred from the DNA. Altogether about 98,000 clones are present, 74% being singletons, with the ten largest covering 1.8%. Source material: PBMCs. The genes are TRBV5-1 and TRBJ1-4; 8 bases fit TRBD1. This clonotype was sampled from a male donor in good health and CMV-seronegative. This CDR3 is CASSLGDRSHEKLFF. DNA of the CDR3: TGCGCCAGCAGCTTGGGGGACAGGAGTCATGAAAAACTGTTTTTT.